This T cell receptor beta chain is from a study of human T cells and chemical hapten exposure. TCRdb processed the RACE reads anew with MiXCR; each CDR3 protein has one entry. The profile shows a few hundred thousand distinct CDR3 sequences, nearly 5% of them singletons. This clonotype was observed a few times. Time point meaning: patch test 1, 2 weeks after DPC sensitization. Specified treatment: therapeutic diphenylcyclopropenone sensitization with weekly scalp DPC. Blood draws came before every patch-test application. The CDR3 runs 16 residues. Trimming at V came to 6 bases and at J to 1 base, leaving 8 bases not matched to a gene. The V gene's germline CDR1 is PRHDT and CDR2 FYEKMQ (reference sequence).

Sequenced material: whole blood, taken in connection with sensitization to the hapten diphenylcyclopropenone (DPC). The chain joins TRBV13 to TRBJ1-3, with 8 bases fitting TRBD1. The TCR comes from a woman in her forties or fifties with alopecia areata. Some clones in this sample may be carry-over from other donors' samples. CDR3 sequence reads: CASSPTGEGSGNTIYF. The CDR3 nucleotides read TGTGCCAGCAGTCCGACAGGGGAAGGGTCTGGAAACACCATATATTTT.